This TCR beta chain appears in the sequencing data of a study of T cells in Graves' hyperthyroidism and ophthalmopathy. Study-wide results and limits: Blood also showed most of the thyroid clonotypes that were expanded above 0.001.

RNA transcripts provided the source from which TCR beta CDR3 regions were amplified. Initially, a first-round RT-PCR of the TCR CDR3 employed the HTBI primer set. TCRdb re-derived calls from the multiplex PCR reads in MiXCR, one entry per CDR3 protein. The sample shows hundreds of thousands of distinct CDR3 sequences, 45% of them seen only once. The CDR3 loop spans 13 amino acids. V gave up 6 bases and J gave up 5 bases; unmatched junction bases: 7. The germline V gene encodes CDR1 SQVTM and CDR2 ANQGSEA. This clonotype was seen more than once but under ten times. Antigen specificity is unknown. With a much larger clone just one base away, this may be a read error.

The chain has TRBV29-1 and TRBJ2-7; 10 nucleotides match TRBD1. The material sequenced was peripheral blood or thyroid tissue (not recorded which). This clonotype originated in an adult man with Graves' disease, either hyperthyroidism or ophthalmopathy (not recorded which). DNA of the CDR3: TGCAGCGTGCGGACAGGGGGTAGCAACGAGCAGTACTTC. This encodes CSVRTGGSNEQYF.